Below, 23 T cell receptor beta chains from the same sample are listed, as sequenced in a study of blood T cell repertoires in COVID-19. This table comes from immunoSEQ multiplex PCR, and its TCRdb copy is limited to in-frame clones, with some not included. Altogether about 150,000 clones are present, around 84% being singletons, with the ten largest covering 7.2%. Material: peripheral blood. These receptor sequences come from a woman between 50 and 59 years old in a cohort sampled during active or convalescent COVID-19.

This chain uses TRBV29-1 with TRBJ1-2, with unresolved D. The V gene lost 3 bases and the J gene lost 7 bases, with 6 bases spanning the gap. CDR3 size: 10 residues. The germline gives CDR1 SQVTM, CDR2 ANQGSEA. CDR3 in amino acids: CSVDGRGYTF. Written as DNA, the CDR3 is TGCAGCGTTGATGGGCGTGGCTACACCTTC.

As DNA, the CDR3 is TGTGCCAGTAATCCAGGACAGGGAGGCATATATTTT. As protein: CASNPGQGGIYF. The rearrangement joins TRBV24-1 to TRBJ1-3, with TRBD1 matching 8 bases. The J segment lost 12 bases and the V segment lost 11 bases, leaving 11 bases of the junction unmatched. CDR3 length equals 12 residues. Germline loops: CDR1 KGHDR, CDR2 SFDVKD.

This rearrangement joins TRBV12-3 or TRBV12-4 to TRBJ1-1; no reliable D call. V lost 3 bases and J lost 1, with 6 bases in between. This CDR3 has 13 residues. The CDR3 DNA reads TGTGCCAGCAGTTTGGAGGGGAACACTGAAGCTTTCTTT. This sequence encodes CASSLEGNTEAFF.

This clone was seen only once. The J gene is TRBJ1-1, the V gene TRBV7-6; 7 bases align to TRBD1. CDR1 is SGHVS and CDR2 is FNYEAQ in the germline V gene. This CDR3 region has 15 residues. The ends lost 5 bases at V and 3 bases at J; junction bases unmatched: 9. The CDR3 loop is CASSPGRQGYTEAFF. The DNA for the CDR3 is TGTGCCAGCAGCCCGGGTCGACAGGGATACACTGAAGCTTTCTTT.

This clone was counted between two and nine times. The chain is built from TRBV6-6 and TRBJ1-2, with D possibly being TRBD1 (6 bases). The CDR3 sequence is 11 residues long. Germline CDR1 and CDR2: MNHNY and SVGAGI (reference sequence). V lost 9 bases to trimming and J lost 7 bases, with 12 bases between them. DNA for the CDR3: TGTGCCAGTACAGGGCTGGGTGGCTACACCTTC. Residues: CASTGLGGYTF.

CDR3 coding DNA: TGCAGCGTTGGACAGAACTACGAGCAGTACTTC. Protein: CSVGQNYEQYF. The V and J genes are TRBV29-1 and TRBJ2-7, with D perhaps matching TRBD1 (5 bases). The CDR3 consists of 11 residues. Germline V gene sequence: CDR1 SQVTM, CDR2 ANQGSEA. V shed 4 bases and J shed 3 bases, with 7 bases lying between them.

V is TRBV19 and J is TRBJ1-1; perhaps TRBD1 as D (6 bases). Trimming took 5 bases from V and 1 from J, leaving 20 bases between them. The V gene's germline CDR1 is LNHDA and CDR2 SQIVND (reference sequence). CDR3 length equals 17 residues. This CDR3 is CASSSGGVNAQNTEAFF. The CDR3 nucleotides read TGTGCCAGTAGTTCGGGGGGCGTAAACGCCCAGAACACTGAAGCTTTCTTT. Based on the CDR3 plus reference TRBV19 and TRBJ1-1, the full variable domain is DGGITQSPKYLFRKEGQNVTLSCEQNLNHDAMYWYRQDPGQGLRLIYYSQIVNDFQKGDIAEGYSVSREKKESFPLTVTSAQKNPTAFYLCASSSGGVNAQNTEAFFGQGTRLTVV.

The rearrangement joins TRBV3-1 (or the pseudogene TRBV3-2) to TRBJ2-3, with TRBD2 matching over 11 bases. This CDR3 is 20 amino acids long. V was pared by 0 bases and J by 3 bases, with 14 bases of the junction left unmatched. The germline V gene has CDR1 LGHDT and CDR2 YNNKEL (reference sequence). The CDR3 region is CASSQESSGGAYHTTDTQYF. The CDR3 nucleotides are TGTGCCAGCAGCCAAGAAAGTAGCGGGGGGGCATATCACACAACAGATACGCAGTATTTT.

The chain couples TRBV19 to TRBJ1-1; 9 bases agree with TRBD1. In germline, CDR1 is LNHDA, CDR2 SQIVND (reference sequence). With V trimmed by 7 bases and J by 4 bases, 16 bases remained unmatched. The CDR3 contains 17 residues. The CDR3 nucleotides are TGTGCCAGTAAATTCGCCGCGGGACAGGGATATGCCACTGAAGCTTTCTTT. This translates into CASKFAAGQGYATEAFF.

This clone was seen just once. The chain combines TRBV24-1 with TRBJ2-3; D is undetermined. The CDR3 loop spans 16 amino acids. Trimming left V 4 bases short and J 2 bases short, with 15 bases between. CDR1 and CDR2 (germline): KGHDR, SFDVKD. CDR3: CATSDPRPVFTDTQYF. CDR3 in DNA: TGTGCCACCAGTGACCCTAGACCAGTTTTCACAGATACGCAGTATTTT.

The J gene is TRBJ2-2, the V gene TRBV6-5; maybe TRBD1 (7 bases). V was shortened by 8 bases and J by 1 base, with 14 bases between the two germline ends. The germline V gene has CDR1 MNHEY and CDR2 SVGAGI. There are 15 residues in the CDR3. CDR3 loop: CASGGGQENTGELFF. In DNA, the CDR3 is TGTGCCAGCGGGGGAGGACAGGAGAACACCGGGGAGCTGTTTTTT.

This clone has more than one count but fewer than ten. The J gene is TRBJ2-6, the V gene TRBV14; D not resolved. V was clipped by 0 bases and J by 0 bases, with 9 bases between them. The CDR3 runs to 17 residues. In germline, CDR1 is SGHDN, CDR2 FVKESK. CDR3 in amino acids: CASSQDRLRSGANVLTF. CDR3 DNA sequence: TGTGCCAGCAGCCAAGATCGGTTGCGCTCTGGGGCCAACGTCCTGACTTTC.

The chain joins TRBV19 to TRBJ2-3, with TRBD1 matching over 7 bases. Trimming at V came to 4 bases and at J to 0 bases, leaving 7 bases not matched to a gene. Germline-derived CDR1 and CDR2 are LNHDA and SQIVND (reference sequence). The length of the CDR3 is 16 residues. The CDR3 spells CASSKPLQGSTDTQYF. The CDR3 DNA is TGTGCCAGTAGTAAGCCTTTACAGGGGAGCACAGATACGCAGTATTTT.

V usage is TRBV12-3 or TRBV12-4 and J usage is TRBJ1-5; maybe TRBD1 (5 bases). The V end lost 5 bases, the J end lost 7 bases, and 12 bases lay between the germline ends. The CDR3 spans 13 residues. The CDR3 loop reads CASSMTEPQPQHF. The CDR3 nucleotides read TGTGCCAGCAGTATGACAGAACCCCAGCCCCAGCATTTT.

This clone was found a few times. The chain has TRBV6-5 and TRBJ1-5; 8 bases match TRBD1. V lost 10 bases and J lost 2; bases outside the gene matches: 1. Germline assignment: CDR1 MNHEY and CDR2 SVGAGI. CDR3 size: 12 residues. The CDR3 bases are TGTGCCACGGGACAGGGCAATCAGCCCCAGCATTTT. Protein: CATGQGNQPQHF.

The DNA of the CDR3 is TGTGCCACTTGGACCGGGGGTGGACAGGGGCCTGGCTACACCTTC. It encodes CATWTGGGQGPGYTF. The chain carries TRBV6-5 and TRBJ1-2; TRBD1 matches 9 bases. The CDR3 loop spans 15 amino acids. Germline values: CDR1 MNHEY, CDR2 SVGAGI. The V gene end was trimmed by 10 bases and the J gene end by 7 bases; junction bases not matched to a gene: 16.

The rearrangement uses TRBV11-3 and TRBJ1-3, with D unresolved. The CDR3 is 14 residues long. From germline, CDR1 is SGHNT and CDR2 YENEEA. The V end was cut by 3 bases, the J end by 1 base, with 7 bases between. This chain's CDR3 is CASSLPGSGNTIYF. The CDR3 bases are TGTGCCAGCAGCTTGCCCGGGTCTGGAAACACCATATATTTT.

V is TRBV7-2 and J is TRBJ2-6; D gene ambiguous. The CDR3 is 15 residues long. The V end was cut by 5 bases, the J end by 0 bases, with 8 bases between. Germline V gene sequence: CDR1 SGHTA, CDR2 FQGNSA. CDR3 sequence (DNA): TGTGCCAGCAGCCTGAGGATCTCTGGGGCCAACGTCCTGACTTTC. Its translation: CASSLRISGANVLTF.

The rearrangement joins TRBV7-3 to TRBJ2-5, with D maybe TRBD1 (5 bases). Germline CDR1 SGHTA, CDR2 FQGTGA. The CDR3 loop spans 13 amino acids. Trimming took off 8 bases at V and 1 base at J, with 11 bases between the two ends. This CDR3 reads CASSAGSQETQYF. In nucleotides, the CDR3 is TGTGCCAGCTCCGCAGGGTCCCAAGAGACCCAGTACTTC.

This chain uses TRBV29-1 with TRBJ1-4; no firm D call. The CDR3 extends over 12 amino acids. V dropped 4 bases and J dropped 5 bases, with 8 bases sitting between them. Germline CDR1 is SQVTM and CDR2 is ANQGSEA. The CDR3 loop reads CSVASGNEKLFF. The CDR3 DNA reads TGCAGCGTTGCCAGCGGCAATGAAAAACTGTTTTTT.

About this clone: The same CDR3 also results from other DNA sequences found in this sample. The chain uses TRBV4-3 and TRBJ1-1, with D unresolved. Germline lookup yields CDR1 LGHNA and CDR2 YSLEER. V lost 0 bases and J lost 4, with 12 bases in between. The CDR3 spans 15 residues. CDR3 amino acids: CASSQDQGAGTEAFF. CDR3 DNA: TGCGCCAGCAGCCAAGATCAAGGCGCAGGCACTGAAGCTTTCTTT.

This chain joins TRBV6-2 or TRBV6-3 and TRBJ1-1; TRBD1 matches at 9 bases. The V gene end was trimmed by 4 bases and the J gene end by 6 bases; junction bases not matched to a gene: 9. CDR1 is MNHEY, CDR2 SVGEGT, per germline. The CDR3 has 15 amino acids. CDR3 in DNA: TGTGCCAGCAGTTCTCCCGGGACAGGGTTCGCTGAAGCTTTCTTT. This sequence encodes CASSSPGTGFAEAFF.

The chain links TRBV21-1 to TRBJ1-3; the DNA was not used to check the table's D call, TRBD1. TRBV21-1 is an annotated pseudogene. The CDR3 sequence is 16 residues long. The CDR3 loop is CASRDWKGNSGNTIYF. CDR3 in DNA: TGTGCCAGCAGAGATTGGAAGGGGAACTCTGGAAACACCATATATTTT.